This T cell receptor (beta chain) comes out of a study of regulatory T cells in long-lasting Graves disease. This CDR3 comprises 14 residues. Deletions cut 5 bases from V and 1 base from J, with 9 bases between. Germline V gene sequence: CDR1 MDHEN, CDR2 SYDVKM. The time point is: persistent/refractory GD, antithyroid drugs over 5 years with positive TRAb. Extracted RNA from PBMCs served as the source of the TCR library. It was by American Thyroid Association guidelines that Graves' disease was diagnosed. This clonotype has at least ten counts. iRepertoire HTBI primers and Arm-PCR of CDR3 regions built TCR beta libraries. TCRdb fed the multiplex PCR reads into MiXCR, producing one record per CDR3 protein. The data show about 300,000 distinct CDR3 sequences, around 20% seen once.

The material sequenced was peripheral blood mononuclear cells (PBMCs), taken when the disease was refractory, from a patient treated with antithyroid drugs. This clonotype was obtained from a female donor with Graves disease. V is TRBV28 and J is TRBJ1-3; a weak D match, TRBD1 (6 bases). CDR3 in DNA: TGTGCCAGCAGTCGCAGGGGATCTGGAAACACCATATATTTT. It encodes CASSRRGSGNTIYF.